In this sample, the clone carrying this T cell receptor (beta chain) turned up a few times. Germline V gives CDR1 MDHEN, CDR2 SYDVKM. This CDR3 has 12 amino acids. This entry comes from a study of OX40 agonist ivuxolimab in advanced cancers. Profiling relied on immunoSEQ multiplex PCR, and the TCRdb table lists in-frame clones only, not all of them. The sample records around 100,000 clones, roughly nine tenths being singletons. The chain recombines TRBV28 with TRBJ2-7; D may be TRBD2 (6 bases). The receptor was isolated from an adult with an advanced solid tumor such as melanoma, head and neck, liver or kidney cancer. This specimen consisted of CD4+ or CD8+ T cells sorted from blood, obtained in a trial of the OX40 agonist ivuxolimab. The DNA for the CDR3 is TGTGCTACCGGCGGGACTTTCACCGAGCAGTACTTC. Translating gives CATGGTFTEQYF.